This T cell receptor beta chain was recovered during a study of blood T cell repertoires in COVID-19. Clones were sequenced by immunoSEQ multiplex PCR, and TCRdb holds only the in-frame ones, with some missing. The sample yields under 200,000 clones, 85% seen once. Germline V gene sequence: CDR1 SNHLY, CDR2 FYNNEI. The V gene end was trimmed by 8 bases and the J gene end by 4 bases; junction bases not matched to a gene: 10. The CDR3 runs to 18 residues. Recruited during active infection, patients (from Seattle) were subsequently followed longitudinally. The chain carries TRBV2 and TRBJ2-2; 16 nucleotides line up with TRBD2. The receptor's source is a man aged 55 to 70 with COVID-19, enrolled during active disease. The specimen was peripheral blood. CDR3 residues: CASADGTSGRALTGELFF. The CDR3 DNA sequence: TGTGCCAGCGCGGACGGGACTAGCGGGAGGGCCCTCACCGGGGAGCTGTTTTTT.